This TCR beta chain was captured by sequencing in a study of beta chain features in type 1 diabetes. Isolated RNA was reverse transcribed in full, so expressed TCRB transcripts were sequenced. Sequencing was performed with immunoSEQ multiplex PCR; in TCRdb, only in-frame clones are kept and a portion is missing. Among under 550,000 clones listed, about 10% were seen once. This clone has more than one count but fewer than ten. Trimming removed 5 bases from V and 5 bases from J, with 12 bases in between. This CDR3 region has 13 residues. Looked up from germline, CDR1 is MDHEN and CDR2 is SYDVKM. The receptor was isolated from a woman younger than 35 in good health. The V gene is TRBV28, the J gene TRBJ1-2; no reliable D call. Sequenced material: naive CD4+ T cells from blood. CDR3 sequence: CASSPRAGYGYTF. In DNA, the CDR3 is TGTGCCAGCAGTCCTAGGGCGGGGTATGGCTACACCTTC.